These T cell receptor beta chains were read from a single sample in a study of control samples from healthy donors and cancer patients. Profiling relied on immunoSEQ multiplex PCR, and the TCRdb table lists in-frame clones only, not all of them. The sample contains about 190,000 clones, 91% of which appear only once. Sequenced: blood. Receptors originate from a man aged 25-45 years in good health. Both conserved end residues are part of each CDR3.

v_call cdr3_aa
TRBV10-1 CASSESGGREYNEQFF
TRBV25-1 CASSIGLNTEAFF
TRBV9 CASSPTGGNTEAFF
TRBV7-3 CASSSGQDNEQFF
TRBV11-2 CASSTGQGAWYTEAFF
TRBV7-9 CASSFPLTENYGYTF
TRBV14 CASSQDSRGKANEKLFF
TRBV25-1 CASSEVGGARDTQYF
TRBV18 CASSPIPTSGANVLTF
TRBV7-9 CASSVSNQPQHF
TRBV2 CASSGASGGHRYNEQFF
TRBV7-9 CASSLPPGRTGNEQFF
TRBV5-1 CASSPGQGEKLFF
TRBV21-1 CASSKKGNLEQGSDYGYTF
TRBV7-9 CASRWGARTEAFF
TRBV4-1 CASSQGGVTEAFF
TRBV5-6 CASTKGGETQYF
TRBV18 CASSPPGQGYEQYF
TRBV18 CASSPGGRNTIYF
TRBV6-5 CASRGGGSGANVLTF
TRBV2 CASGQGAREKLFF
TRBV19 CASSQQASTDTQYF
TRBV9 CASSVVSSDEQFF
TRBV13 CASSSKDRPNYGYTF
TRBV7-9 CASSPGANYNEQFF
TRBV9 CASTQGTDEQFF
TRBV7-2 CASSPGLGSYEQYF
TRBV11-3 CASSPHRGSYEQYF
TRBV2 CASSRQGANTGELFF
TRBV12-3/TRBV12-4 CASSLRTVYGYTF
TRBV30 CAWSVGTANQPQHF
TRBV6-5 CASSLGLEANYGYTF
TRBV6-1 CASSEAKGGGQYLFF
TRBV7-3 CASSLRGRDTDTQYF
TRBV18 CASSPFSVSSYEQYF